The clone carrying this T cell receptor beta chain was detected many times. The target antigen is unknown. This specimen comes from a study of T cells after posttransplantation cyclophosphamide. General observations from the study: TRB overlap between skin or GI tissue T cells and blood was limited.

Clones were read by immunoSEQ multiplex PCR, and TCRdb kept only the in-frame ones, dropping some. This sample carries nearly 25,000 clones, none of them present only once. Between the trimmed V and J ends, which lost 5 bases and 3 bases, there was a span of 4 bases. The CDR3 loop spans 11 amino acids. The germline gives CDR1 SGHTA, CDR2 FQGNSA. The receptor's source is a woman aged 50 to 60 in good health, CMV-negative, and a related stem cell transplant donor. This rearrangement joins TRBV7-2 to TRBJ1-1, with no clear D. Specimen: PBMCs. This CDR3 is CASSPYTEAFF. The CDR3 nucleotides read TGTGCCAGCAGCCCCTACACTGAAGCTTTCTTT. Variable domain in full (rest from reference TRBV7-2 and TRBJ1-1): GAGVSQSPSNKVTEKGKDVELRCDPISGHTALYWYRQSLGQGLEFLIYFQGNSAPDKSGLPSDRFSAERTGGSVSTLTIQRTQQEDSAVYLCASSPYTEAFFGQGTRLTVV.